The clone carrying this T cell receptor (beta chain) was picked up one time. In the source study's methods: Reference gene primer amplification gave estimated nucleated cell counts. Measured with immunoSEQ multiplex PCR; TCRdb has only the in-frame clones, and not every one. Clonal size and the V and J genes are those of that table, whereas D and trimming came from the DNA. The sample comprises about 360,000 clones, around 90% of which are singletons, and less than 3.5% rests with the top ten. The record originates from a study of blood T cell repertoires in COVID-19. Whole-study context: Donors in the United States, Italy and Spain gave samples during acute or convalescent COVID-19. Sources were T cells, B-cell-depleted T cells, or PBMCs; the material itself was cDNA or gDNA.

Per the germline V gene, CDR1 is SGHVS and CDR2 is FNYEAQ. Trimming removed 4 bases at V and 0 bases at J, with 10 bases between. The CDR3 has 15 amino acids. This clonotype originated in a human donor in a cohort sampled during active COVID-19. This chain connects TRBV7-6 to TRBJ1-3; D gene unclear. The material sequenced was peripheral blood. In nucleotides, the CDR3 is TGTGCCAGCAGCTCGACCGGGAGCTCTGGAAACACCATATATTTT. The encoded protein is CASSSTGSSGNTIYF.